This T cell receptor (beta chain) was captured in a study of T cell responses to AZD1222 COVID-19 vaccine. TCRdb's table, derived via immunoSEQ multiplex PCR, lists solely in-frame clones and lacks some. In the table there are roughly 180,000 clones, roughly nine tenths of which are singletons. The CDR3 sequence is 14 residues long. V trimming: 5 bases; J trimming: 7 bases; junction bases outside the gene matches: 3. Germline CDR1 LNHDA, CDR2 SQIVND (reference sequence). J is TRBJ1-6 and V is TRBV19; 9 bases align to TRBD1. The source of this sequence is an adult in good health. Source: peripheral blood, taken on day 0 of AZD1222 vaccination. The CDR3 is CASSGQGQNSPLHF. In DNA, the CDR3 is TGTGCCAGTAGTGGACAGGGGCAGAATTCACCCCTCCACTTT.